Below are 12 T cell receptor beta chains sequenced from a single sample in a study of T cell clonotyping in hematopoietic cell transplantation. Indicated time point: recipient sample about 28 days before transplant, after cytoreduction. The method was immunoSEQ multiplex PCR; TCRdb's version includes in-frame clones alone and lacks a portion of them. The sample comprises approximately 18,000 clones, 60% to 80% of which are singletons, and about a sixth rests with the top ten. This specimen was peripheral blood mononuclear cells, taken before stem cell transplant. Receptors were obtained from a man in his 60s with acute myeloid leukemia. Some clones in this sample may be carry-over from other donors' samples.

J is TRBJ1-1 and V is TRBV19; D not certain. Per the germline V gene, CDR1 is LNHDA and CDR2 is SQIVND (reference sequence). The germline V and J ends were trimmed by 5 bases and 3 bases, with 10 bases remaining between them. CDR3 length equals 13 residues. The CDR3 sequence: CASSLGVDTEAFF. The CDR3 DNA is TGTGCCAGTAGTTTGGGTGTTGACACTGAAGCTTTCTTT.

This chain connects TRBV5-6 to TRBJ2-7; the D gene is possibly TRBD1 (6 bases). V gave up 4 bases and J gave up 12 bases, with 29 bases separating them. Germline CDR1 reads SGHDT; CDR2 reads YYEEEE. The CDR3 sequence is 16 residues long. The CDR3 DNA is TGTGCCAGCAGCGGAGAAATATCCGGGACAATAAGGGATCTGTACTTC. Its protein is CASSGEISGTIRDLYF.

CDR3 nucleotides: TGTGCCAGCAGTGAACAGACAGGGTTTAGTTGGGACCTAGCCAAAAACATTCAGTACTTC. This encodes CASSEQTGFSWDLAKNIQYF. The chain uses TRBV6-4 and TRBJ2-4; 7 bases line up with TRBD1. The V and J ends lost 3 bases and 0 bases, in that order; junction bases with no gene match: 17. The CDR3 has 20 residues. Per the germline V gene, CDR1 is MRHNA and CDR2 is SNTAGT.

Within the sample, this clone is medium-sized (0.01 to 0.1%). The chain carries TRBV6-5 and TRBJ1-3, with unresolved D. The germline V and J ends were trimmed by 3 bases and 0 bases, with 3 bases remaining between them. The CDR3 spans 13 residues. CDR1 is MNHEY, CDR2 SVGAGI, per germline. Here the CDR3 DNA reads TGTGCCAGCAGTTATAGCTCTGGAAACACCATATATTTT. This sequence encodes CASSYSSGNTIYF.

The chain has TRBV20-1 and TRBJ1-2; D gene unclear. The CDR3 runs 11 residues. Trimming cost V 3 bases and J 8 bases, with 10 bases left between them. Per the germline V gene, CDR1 is DFQATT and CDR2 is SNEGSKA (reference sequence). Written as DNA, the CDR3 is TGCAGTGCTAGGGCAGGAGAGGGCTACACCTTC. Residues: CSARAGEGYTF.

This clone was observed a few times. The CDR3 protein is CASSIGDMNSPLHF. CDR3 coding DNA: TGCGCCAGCAGCATCGGTGATATGAATTCACCCCTCCACTTT. The rearrangement uses TRBV5-1 and TRBJ1-6, with D unclear. The V and J ends lost 4 bases and 7 bases respectively, with 12 bases between them. Per the germline V gene, CDR1 is SGHRS and CDR2 is YFSETQ. The CDR3 totals 14 residues.

This clone has only one observation. This chain uses TRBV5-1 with TRBJ2-7; D gene unclear. Trimming stripped 4 bases from V and 7 bases from J, with 18 bases between. CDR3 size: 14 residues. CDR1 and CDR2 (germline): SGHRS, YFSETQ. As DNA, the CDR3 is TGCGCCAGCAGCACTGACCACCTTTTGGGTGAGCAGTACTTC. It encodes CASSTDHLLGEQYF.

The V call is TRBV19, the J call TRBJ2-1; TRBD2 matches at 9 bases. CDR3 size: 18 residues. Germline-derived CDR1 and CDR2 are LNHDA and SQIVND (reference sequence). The J segment lost 8 bases and the V segment lost 1 base, leaving 15 bases of the junction unmatched. CDR3: CASSIGGGGRAASHEQFF. CDR3 nucleotides: TGTGCCAGTAGTATAGGAGGGGGCGGGAGGGCCGCTAGCCATGAGCAGTTCTTC.

V and J are TRBV5-4 and TRBJ2-5; weak D call: TRBD2 (5 bases). V was cut by 2 bases and J by 2 bases, with 7 bases left in between. The CDR3 has 13 amino acids. Germline V CDR1 and CDR2: SGHNT, YYREEE (reference sequence). The CDR3 region has the DNA TGTGCCAGCAGCTTTGAGCGGCAAGAGACCCAGTACTTC. It encodes CASSFERQETQYF.

This CDR3 is CAWRAQGTNEKLFF. The CDR3 nucleotides read TGTGCCTGGAGAGCGCAGGGAACTAATGAAAAACTGTTTTTT. The chain recombines TRBV30 with TRBJ1-4, with D maybe TRBD1 (5 bases). CDR3 length: 14 residues. The germline gives CDR1 GTSNPN, CDR2 SVGIG (reference sequence). Trimming took 3 bases from V and 1 from J, leaving 9 bases between them.

The V call is TRBV6-6, the J call TRBJ2-5; 7 nucleotides line up with TRBD2. Germline V gives CDR1 MNHNY, CDR2 SVGAGI (reference sequence). Germline trimming cut 8 bases from V and 5 bases from J; bases unmatched to any gene: 5. This CDR3 region has 12 residues. In nucleotides, the CDR3 is TGTGCCAGCGGGGTGGGAGGGGAGACCCAGTACTTC. Its translation: CASGVGGETQYF.

This chain links TRBV6-5 with TRBJ2-1; tentatively, D is TRBD1 (6 bases). V lost 0 bases, J lost 2 bases, and 8 bases lay in between. Germline CDR1 reads MNHEY; CDR2 reads SVGAGI. CDR3 length equals 15 residues. The CDR3 region has the DNA TGTGCCAGCAGTTACTCGACAGGTGCCTACAATGAGCAGTTCTTC. Encoded protein: CASSYSTGAYNEQFF.